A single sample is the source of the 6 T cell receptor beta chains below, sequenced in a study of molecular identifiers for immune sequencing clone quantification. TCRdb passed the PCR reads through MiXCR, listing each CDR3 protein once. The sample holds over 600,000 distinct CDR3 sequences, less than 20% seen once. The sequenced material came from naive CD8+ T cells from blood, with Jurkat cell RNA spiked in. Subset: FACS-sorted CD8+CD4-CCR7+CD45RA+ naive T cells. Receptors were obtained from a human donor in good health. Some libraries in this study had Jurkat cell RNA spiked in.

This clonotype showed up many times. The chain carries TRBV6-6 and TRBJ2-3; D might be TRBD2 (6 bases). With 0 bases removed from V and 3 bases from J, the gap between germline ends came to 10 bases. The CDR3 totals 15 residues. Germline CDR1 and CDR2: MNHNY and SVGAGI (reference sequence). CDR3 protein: CASSYSFGGTDTQYF. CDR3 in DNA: TGTGCCAGCAGTTACTCTTTTGGGGGGACAGATACGCAGTATTTT.

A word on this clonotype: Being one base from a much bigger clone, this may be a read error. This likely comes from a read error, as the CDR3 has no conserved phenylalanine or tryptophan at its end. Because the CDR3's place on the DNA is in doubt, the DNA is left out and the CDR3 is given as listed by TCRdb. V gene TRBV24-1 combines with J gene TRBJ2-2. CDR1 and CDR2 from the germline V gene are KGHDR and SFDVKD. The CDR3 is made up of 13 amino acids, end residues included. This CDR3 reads CATSDFGAGELFI.

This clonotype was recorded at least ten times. This chain's CDR3 is CASSQDFSGENQPQHF. Here the CDR3 DNA reads TGCGCCAGCAGCCAAGATTTCTCGGGCGAGAATCAGCCCCAGCATTTT. The rearrangement links TRBV4-3 to TRBJ1-5; D is uncertain. V lost 0 bases and J lost 4, with 13 bases in between. Germline loops: CDR1 LGHNA, CDR2 YSLEER. The CDR3 is made up of 16 amino acids.

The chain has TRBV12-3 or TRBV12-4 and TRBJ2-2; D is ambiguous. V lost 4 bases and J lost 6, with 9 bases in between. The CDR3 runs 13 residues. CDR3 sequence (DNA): TGTGCCAGCAGTTCCATCAACGCCGGGGAGCTGTTTTTT. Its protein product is CASSSINAGELFF.

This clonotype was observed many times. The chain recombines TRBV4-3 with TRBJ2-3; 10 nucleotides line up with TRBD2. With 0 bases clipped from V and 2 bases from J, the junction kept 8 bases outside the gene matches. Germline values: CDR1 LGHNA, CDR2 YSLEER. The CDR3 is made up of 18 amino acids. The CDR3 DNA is TGCGCCAGCAGCCAAGATCGGTCTAGCGGGAGTAACACAGATACGCAGTATTTT. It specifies CASSQDRSSGSNTDTQYF.

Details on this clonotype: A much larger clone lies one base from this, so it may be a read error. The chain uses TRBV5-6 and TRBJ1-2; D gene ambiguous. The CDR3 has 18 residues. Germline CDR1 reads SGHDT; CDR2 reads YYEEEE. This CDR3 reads CVSSSFGPKRPKFYGYTF. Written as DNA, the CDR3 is TGTGTCAGCAGCTCTTTCGGACCGAAGAGACCAAAATTCTATGGCTACACCTTC.